A single count supports the clone carrying this TCR beta chain. This entry belongs to a study of blood T cell repertoires in COVID-19. Overall study: Sites across the United States, Italy and Spain contributed samples from acute and convalescent COVID-19. In each case, the material was cDNA or gDNA derived from T cells, B-cell-depleted T cells, or PBMCs.

Per the authors' pipeline: The assay estimated nucleated cells by amplifying reference gene primers. Sequencing used immunoSEQ multiplex PCR; TCRdb keeps in-frame clones, though not all of them. V, J and clone size are those of that table, while D and trimming were read from the DNA. The sample contains roughly 48,000 clones, over 80% of which appear only once. Germline-derived CDR1 and CDR2 are SGHDT and YYEEEE. Trimming shortened V by 4 bases and J by 7 bases, and 17 bases separated the two germline ends. The CDR3 runs 14 residues. This TCR was sampled from a man between 65 and 79 years old with acute or convalescent COVID-19. J is TRBJ1-1 and V is TRBV5-6, with D possibly TRBD1 on 6 matching bases. The sequenced material came from peripheral blood. CDR3 region: CASSRGKGVIEAFF. The CDR3 DNA is TGTGCCAGCAGCAGGGGGAAGGGGGTAATTGAAGCTTTCTTT.